One and the same sample provided the 8 T cell receptor beta chains below, sequenced in a study of OX40 agonist ivuxolimab in advanced cancers. Only in-frame clones appear in the TCRdb table, and some are missing; sequencing was by immunoSEQ multiplex PCR. The table has around 68,000 clones, about 90% seen once. The specimen comprised CD4+ or CD8+ T cells sorted from blood, sampled in a trial of the OX40 agonist ivuxolimab. These receptors originate from an adult with an advanced solid tumor such as melanoma, head and neck, liver or kidney cancer.

The genes are TRBV19 and TRBJ1-1, with D perhaps TRBD1 (5 bases). Germline CDR1 is LNHDA and CDR2 is SQIVND (reference sequence). Trimming shortened V by 4 bases and J by 1 base, and 7 bases separated the two germline ends. The CDR3 covers 13 residues. Written as DNA, the CDR3 is TGTGCCAGTAGTAATCAGGGGAACACTGAAGCTTTCTTT. It codes for CASSNQGNTEAFF.

The chain recombines TRBV7-9 with TRBJ2-1; D gene ambiguous. Germline V lookup: CDR1 SEHNR, CDR2 FQNEAQ (reference sequence). This CDR3 region has 17 residues. The V and J ends lost 0 bases and 0 bases respectively, with 12 bases between them. CDR3 region: CASSLAVHSSSYNEQFF. CDR3 nucleotide sequence: TGTGCCAGCAGCTTAGCGGTTCATTCCAGCTCCTACAATGAGCAGTTCTTC.

This clone has a single count. This chain connects TRBV10-3 to TRBJ2-5, with 12 bases lining up with TRBD2. With 6 bases clipped from V and 3 bases from J, the junction kept 5 bases outside the gene matches. Germline CDR1 reads ENHRY; CDR2 reads SYGVKD. This CDR3 contains 15 residues. The CDR3 region has the DNA TGTGCCATCAGCGCAGGACTAGCGGGAAAAGAGACCCAGTACTTC. Its protein is CAISAGLAGKETQYF.

The chain uses TRBV19 and TRBJ2-1, with 7 bases aligning to TRBD1. Germline V CDR1 and CDR2: LNHDA, SQIVND (reference sequence). V trimming: 5 bases; J trimming: 4 bases; junction bases outside the gene matches: 5. The CDR3 length is 14 residues. DNA of the CDR3: TGTGCCAGTAGTGACCCGGGACAGTACAATGAGCAGTTCTTC. Protein: CASSDPGQYNEQFF.

The chain couples TRBV7-2 to TRBJ1-3; TRBD1 matches 8 bases. Trimming at V came to 4 bases and at J to 0 bases, leaving 8 bases not matched to a gene. Germline CDR1 reads SGHTA; CDR2 reads FQGNSA. The CDR3 has 17 amino acids. The CDR3 reads CASSSGQALSSGNTIYF. DNA of the CDR3: TGTGCCAGCAGCTCGGGACAGGCGTTGAGCTCTGGAAACACCATATATTTT.

The chain links TRBV5-1 to TRBJ2-7, with 13 bases identical to TRBD2. Germline V gene lookup returns CDR1 SGHRS and CDR2 YFSETQ. The CDR3 covers 15 residues. Germline trimming cut 6 bases from V and 7 bases from J; bases unmatched to any gene: 10. CDR3 DNA: TGCGCCAGCAACTGGGGGACTAGCGGGGAGGATGAGCAGTACTTC. Its protein product is CASNWGTSGEDEQYF.

The chain has TRBV9 and TRBJ2-6, with D uncertain. There are 18 residues in the CDR3. Germline V gives CDR1 SGDLS, CDR2 YYNGEE. V was clipped by 4 bases and J by 0 bases, with 17 bases between them. CDR3 region: CASSSHQALDSGANVLTF. CDR3 DNA: TGTGCCAGCAGCTCTCACCAGGCCCTGGACTCTGGGGCCAACGTCCTGACTTTC.

The J gene is TRBJ1-5, the V gene TRBV10-3; TRBD1 aligns across 8 bases. This CDR3 contains 15 residues. J gave up 3 bases and V 2 bases, and 3 bases lay outside the gene matches. From germline, CDR1 is ENHRY and CDR2 SYGVKD. The CDR3 spells CAISEAGGPNQPQHF. The CDR3 bases are TGTGCCATCAGTGAGGCAGGGGGCCCCAATCAGCCCCAGCATTTT.